The 2 T cell receptor beta chains below all came from one sample that was sequenced in a study of metastatic and nonmetastatic thyroid tumors. From the PCR reads, TCRdb re-called clones with MiXCR. The sample shows tens of thousands of clones, approximately 22% of them seen only once. No patient received treatment before thyroid surgery. Sequencing input: blood. These receptors all come from a female donor with papillary thyroid cancer or a benign thyroid nodule (not recorded which). Some clones in this sample may be carry-over from other donors' samples.

This clone was detected ten times or more. The chain uses TRBV19 and TRBJ1-5, with TRBD1 matching over 7 bases. Trimming cost V 5 bases and J 0 bases; bases outside gene matches: 7. CDR1 LNHDA and CDR2 SQIVND come from the germline V gene (reference sequence). CDR3 length: 16 residues. The CDR3 loop is CASSPRQGNSNQPQHF. The CDR3 bases are TGTGCCAGTAGTCCCAGACAGGGTAATAGCAATCAGCCCCAGCATTTT.

Ten or more counts support this clone. The chain carries TRBV11-3 and TRBJ2-7; 7 nucleotides agree with TRBD1. J gave up 0 bases and V 8 bases, and 4 bases lay outside the gene matches. Germline CDR1 is SGHNT and CDR2 is YENEEA. This CDR3 region has 13 residues. CDR3 sequence reads: CASARDSSYEQYF. The CDR3 nucleotides read TGTGCCAGCGCCCGGGACAGCTCCTACGAGCAGTACTTC.